Listed below are T cell receptor beta chains from one sample, sequenced in a study of OX40 agonist ivuxolimab in advanced cancers. This table comes from immunoSEQ multiplex PCR, and its TCRdb copy is limited to in-frame clones, with some not included. The sample carries tens of thousands of clones, under 90% recorded once. The specimen was CD4+ or CD8+ T cells sorted from blood, collected in a trial of the OX40 agonist ivuxolimab. The receptors originated from an adult with an advanced solid tumor such as melanoma, head and neck, liver or kidney cancer. Both conserved end residues are part of each CDR3. The D gene is left open where the match is weak. Rows give clone size only sometimes, using once, few, many, or a class for an expanded clone.

clone size	D gene	J gene	V gene	CDR3 protein	CDR3 DNA
few	NA	TRBJ1-1	TRBV6-5	CASSYGRTGNTEAFF	TGTGCCAGCAGTTACGGAAGGACGGGGAACACTGAAGCTTTCTTT
NA	TRBD1	TRBJ1-2	TRBV5-5	CASSEGTGLGYGYTF	TGTGCCAGCAGCGAAGGGACAGGGCTGGGCTATGGCTACACCTTC
NA	TRBD1	TRBJ1-6	TRBV19	CASMGTGSRYSPLHF	TGTGCCAGTATGGGGACAGGGTCAAGATATTCACCCCTCCACTTT
NA	NA	TRBJ2-7	TRBV11-2	CASSLEEGAYEQYF	TGTGCCAGCAGCTTAGAGGAGGGGGCCTACGAGCAGTACTTC
NA	NA	TRBJ1-2	TRBV6-5	CASSDGGPNYGYTF	TGTGCCAGCAGTGACGGGGGTCCTAACTATGGCTACACCTTC
NA	TRBD1	TRBJ1-1	TRBV5-4	CASSFGQGNTEAFF	TGTGCCAGCAGCTTCGGACAGGGGAACACTGAAGCTTTCTTT
NA	NA	TRBJ1-1	TRBV6-5	CASTLSVGNTEAFF	TGTGCCAGCACCCTATCAGTGGGGAACACTGAAGCTTTCTTT
NA	NA	TRBJ1-6	TRBV5-1	CASSPNSNFFNSPLHF	TGCGCCAGCAGCCCGAATTCCAACTTCTTTAATTCACCCCTCCACTTT
NA	TRBD1	TRBJ2-3	TRBV5-5	CASSLALTGSATDTQYF	TGTGCCAGCAGCTTGGCCCTGACAGGGTCGGCCACAGATACGCAGTATTTT
few	TRBD1	TRBJ1-2	TRBV10-3	CAISAGQGVKGYTF	TGTGCCATCAGTGCGGGACAGGGTGTGAAGGGCTACACCTTC
NA	TRBD1	TRBJ1-2	TRBV29-1	CSVGSQGVQGYTF	TGCAGCGTGGGGTCGCAGGGGGTGCAGGGCTACACCTTC
NA	TRBD1	TRBJ1-4	TRBV5-3	CARSPAGQGNKKLFF	TGTGCCAGAAGCCCGGCGGGACAGGGTAACAAAAAACTGTTTTTT
NA	NA	TRBJ2-2	TRBV27	CASSFRDTGELFF	TGTGCCAGCAGTTTCCGGGACACCGGGGAGCTGTTTTTT
once	TRBD2	TRBJ2-7	TRBV4-1	CASSQHPKGAGGFDEQYF	TGCGCCAGCAGCCAACATCCTAAGGGAGCGGGGGGATTCGACGAGCAGTACTTC
once	NA	TRBJ2-5	TRBV9	CASSVAFTSGETQYF	TGTGCCAGCAGCGTAGCTTTCACTTCCGGAGAGACCCAGTACTTC
NA	TRBD1	TRBJ1-1	TRBV2	CASSSGQDRDTEAFF	TGTGCCAGCAGTTCCGGACAGGATCGGGACACTGAAGCTTTCTTT
NA	NA	TRBJ2-1	TRBV10-3	CAISPGGSYNEQFF	TGTGCCATCAGCCCCGGTGGCAGCTACAATGAGCAGTTCTTC
NA	NA	TRBJ1-5	TRBV21-1	CASTELHGLLNQPQHF	TGTGCCAGCACCGAACTACATGGCCTCCTTAATCAGCCCCAGCATTTT
NA	TRBD1	TRBJ1-2	TRBV5-4	CASSSGGGATQFGYTF	TGTGCCAGCAGCTCGGGAGGGGGCGCAACCCAATTTGGCTACACCTTC
NA	NA	TRBJ1-6	TRBV19	CASSLDSLSSYNSPLHF	TGTGCCAGTAGCCTGGACAGTCTAAGCTCCTATAATTCACCCCTCCACTTT
NA	NA	TRBJ2-7	TRBV4-1	CASSHRNPGGGSYEQYF	TGCGCCAGCAGCCATAGAAACCCAGGGGGAGGATCCTACGAGCAGTACTTC
once	TRBD1	TRBJ2-7	TRBV10-3	CAISDIPTGIYEQYF	TGTGCCATCAGCGACATACCGACAGGGATCTACGAGCAGTACTTC
NA	TRBD2	TRBJ2-5	TRBV19	CASSIGGVAGETQYF	TGTGCCAGTAGTATAGGAGGCGTAGCGGGAGAGACCCAGTACTTC
NA	TRBD2	TRBJ2-5	TRBV12-5	CASGSPGGLAGLWEETQYF	TGTGCTAGTGGTTCCCCAGGGGGACTAGCGGGGTTATGGGAAGAGACCCAGTACTTC
NA	NA	TRBJ1-3	TRBV6-6	CASRPGSSGNTIYF	TGTGCCAGCAGGCCGGGAAGCTCTGGAAACACCATATATTTT
NA	TRBD2	TRBJ2-4	TRBV7-2	CASSRVAGGDIQYF	TGTGCCAGCAGCCGCGTAGCGGGGGGAGACATTCAGTACTTC
NA	TRBD2	TRBJ2-3	TRBV7-2	CASSLGLAGGRNTQYF	TGTGCCAGCAGCTTGGGACTAGCGGGGGGTCGGAATACGCAGTATTTT
once	TRBD1	TRBJ2-7	TRBV4-1	CASSQGCRGRNEQYF	TGCGCCAGCAGCCAAGGTTGTAGGGGGCGGAACGAGCAGTACTTC
NA	NA	TRBJ2-7	TRBV2	CASSISDRPKSYEQYF	TGTGCCAGCAGCATATCAGACAGACCTAAGTCCTACGAGCAGTACTTC
once	NA	TRBJ2-3	TRBV6-5	CASSYLAGETTQYF	TGTGCCAGCAGTTATCTCGCCGGAGAAACTACGCAGTATTTT
NA	NA	TRBJ2-5	TRBV6-5	CASSYSGEETQYF	TGTGCCAGCAGTTACTCAGGGGAGGAGACCCAGTACTTC
few	NA	TRBJ1-5	TRBV2	CASRFDSNQPQHF	TGTGCCAGCAGGTTCGATAGCAATCAGCCCCAGCATTTT
NA	NA	TRBJ1-6	TRBV27	CASSFHNSPLHF	TGTGCCAGCAGTTTTCATAATTCACCCCTCCACTTT
NA	NA	TRBJ2-5	TRBV7-6	CASSLGLLETQYF	TGTGCCAGCAGCTTGGGGCTTCTGGAGACCCAGTACTTC
few	NA	TRBJ2-6	TRBV2	CASSEGGGAGANVLTF	TGTGCCAGCAGTGAAGGAGGTGGCGCTGGGGCCAACGTCCTGACTTTC
NA	NA	TRBJ2-5	TRBV5-1	CASSFGQMEETQYF	TGCGCCAGCAGCTTCGGACAGATGGAAGAGACCCAGTACTTC
NA	NA	TRBJ2-5	TRBV7-2	CASSATSSQTQYF	TGTGCCAGCAGCGCAACTAGTTCCCAGACCCAGTACTTC
NA	NA	TRBJ1-2	TRBV27	CASSLSGTSTKSYGYTF	TGTGCCAGCAGTTTATCAGGGACATCCACTAAGAGCTATGGCTACACCTTC
NA	NA	TRBJ1-1	TRBV2	CASSEGVGNTEAFF	TGTGCCAGCAGTGAAGGGGTTGGAAACACTGAAGCTTTCTTT
NA	TRBD1	TRBJ1-5	TRBV19	CASSTGTGYQPQHF	TGTGCCAGTAGTACCGGGACAGGGTATCAGCCCCAGCATTTT
NA	NA	TRBJ2-3	TRBV7-4	CANTPDHRTDTQYF	TGTGCCAACACCCCGGATCACCGGACAGATACGCAGTATTTT
NA	NA	TRBJ1-1	TRBV6-6	CASSPGGTEAFF	TGTGCCAGCAGTCCCGGAGGCACTGAAGCTTTCTTT